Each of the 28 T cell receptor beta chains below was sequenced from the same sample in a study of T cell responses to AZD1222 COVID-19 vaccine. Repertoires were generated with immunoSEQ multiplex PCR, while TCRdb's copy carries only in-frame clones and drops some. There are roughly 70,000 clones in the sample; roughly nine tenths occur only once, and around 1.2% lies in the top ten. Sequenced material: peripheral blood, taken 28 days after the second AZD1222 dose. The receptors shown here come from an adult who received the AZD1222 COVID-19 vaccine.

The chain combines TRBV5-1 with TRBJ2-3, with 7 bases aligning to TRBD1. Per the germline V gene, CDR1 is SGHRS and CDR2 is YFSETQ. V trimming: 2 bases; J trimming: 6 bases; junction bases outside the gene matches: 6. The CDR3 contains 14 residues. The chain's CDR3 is CASSFGRGYDTQYF. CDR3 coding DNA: TGCGCCAGCAGCTTCGGCAGGGGGTATGATACGCAGTATTTT.

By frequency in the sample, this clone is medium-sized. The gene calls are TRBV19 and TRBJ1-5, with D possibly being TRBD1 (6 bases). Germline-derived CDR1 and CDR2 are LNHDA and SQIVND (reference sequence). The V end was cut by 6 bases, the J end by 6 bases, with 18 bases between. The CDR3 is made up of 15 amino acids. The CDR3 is CASSRTEIGGQPQHF. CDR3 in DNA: TGTGCCAGTAGCCGGACAGAAATTGGGGGTCAGCCCCAGCATTTT.

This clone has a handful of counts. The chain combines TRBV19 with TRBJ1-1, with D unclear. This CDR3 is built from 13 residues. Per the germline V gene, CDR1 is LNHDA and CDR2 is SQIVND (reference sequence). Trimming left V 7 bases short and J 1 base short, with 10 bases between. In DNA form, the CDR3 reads TGTGCCAGTATGAGGTACGGGAACACTGAAGCTTTCTTT. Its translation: CASMRYGNTEAFF.

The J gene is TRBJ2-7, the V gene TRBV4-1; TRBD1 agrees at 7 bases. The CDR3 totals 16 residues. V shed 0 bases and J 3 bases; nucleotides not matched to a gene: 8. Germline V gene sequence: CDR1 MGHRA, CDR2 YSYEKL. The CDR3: CASSQDQDRAVYEQYF. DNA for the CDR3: TGCGCCAGCAGCCAAGACCAAGACAGGGCTGTCTACGAGCAGTACTTC.

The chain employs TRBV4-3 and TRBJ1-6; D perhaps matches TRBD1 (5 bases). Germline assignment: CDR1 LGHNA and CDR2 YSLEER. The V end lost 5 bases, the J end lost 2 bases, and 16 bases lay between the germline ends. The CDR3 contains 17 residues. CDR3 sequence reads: CASSMGGARTYNSPLHF. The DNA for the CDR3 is TGCGCCAGCAGCATGGGAGGGGCGCGGACCTATAATTCACCCCTCCACTTT.

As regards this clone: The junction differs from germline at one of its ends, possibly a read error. The CDR3 region has the DNA TGTGCCAGCAGCTTAGCCGGGACAGCGCTTTCCTTT. Amino acid sequence: CASSLAGTALSF. V gene TRBV7-9 combines with J gene TRBJ1-1; TRBD1 matches 7 bases. This CDR3 has 12 amino acids. The germline V gene has CDR1 SEHNR and CDR2 FQNEAQ (reference sequence). Drawing the rest from reference TRBV7-9 and TRBJ1-1, the complete variable domain is DTGVSQNPRHKITKRGQNVTFRCDPISEHNRLYWYRQTLGQGPEFLTYFQNEAQLEKSRLLSDRFSAERPKGSFSTLEIQRTEQGDSAMYLCASSLAGTALSFGQGTRLTVV.

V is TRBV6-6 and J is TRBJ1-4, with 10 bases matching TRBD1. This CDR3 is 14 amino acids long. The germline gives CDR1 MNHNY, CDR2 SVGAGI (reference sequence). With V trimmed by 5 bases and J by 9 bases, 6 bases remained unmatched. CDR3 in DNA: TGTGCCAGCAGTCAACCGGGACAGGGGCAAAAACTGTTTTTT. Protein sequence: CASSQPGQGQKLFF.

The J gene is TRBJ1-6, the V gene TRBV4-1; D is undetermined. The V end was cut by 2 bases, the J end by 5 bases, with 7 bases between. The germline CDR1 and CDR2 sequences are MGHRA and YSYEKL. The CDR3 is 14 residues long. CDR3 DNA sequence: TGCGCCAGCAGCCAAATAGTAAATAATTCACCCCTCCACTTT. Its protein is CASSQIVNNSPLHF.

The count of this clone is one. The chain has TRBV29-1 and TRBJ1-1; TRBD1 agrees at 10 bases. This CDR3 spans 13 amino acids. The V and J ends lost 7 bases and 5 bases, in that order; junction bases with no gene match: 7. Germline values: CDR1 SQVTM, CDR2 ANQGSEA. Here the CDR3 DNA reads TGCAGCGCTGACCGGGACAGGGGAACTGAAGCTTTCTTT. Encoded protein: CSADRDRGTEAFF.

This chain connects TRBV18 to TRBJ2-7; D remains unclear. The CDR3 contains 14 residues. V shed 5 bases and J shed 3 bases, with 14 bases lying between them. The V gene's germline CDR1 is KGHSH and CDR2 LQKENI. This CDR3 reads CASSTISGHYEQYF. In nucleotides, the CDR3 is TGTGCCAGCTCAACCATCTCTGGCCACTACGAGCAGTACTTC.

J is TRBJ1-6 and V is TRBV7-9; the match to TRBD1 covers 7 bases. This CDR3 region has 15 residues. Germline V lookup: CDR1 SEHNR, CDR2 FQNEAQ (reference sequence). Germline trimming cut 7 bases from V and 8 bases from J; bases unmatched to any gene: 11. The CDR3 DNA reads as TGTGCCAGCACAGGGGGGGCGAGGCCAGATTCACCCCTCCACTTT. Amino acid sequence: CASTGGARPDSPLHF.

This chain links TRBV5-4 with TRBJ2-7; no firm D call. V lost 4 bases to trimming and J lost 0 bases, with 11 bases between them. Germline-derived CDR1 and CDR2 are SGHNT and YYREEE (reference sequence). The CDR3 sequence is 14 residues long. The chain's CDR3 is CASSPVPASYEQYF. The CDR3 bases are TGTGCCAGCAGCCCAGTTCCCGCCTCCTACGAGCAGTACTTC.

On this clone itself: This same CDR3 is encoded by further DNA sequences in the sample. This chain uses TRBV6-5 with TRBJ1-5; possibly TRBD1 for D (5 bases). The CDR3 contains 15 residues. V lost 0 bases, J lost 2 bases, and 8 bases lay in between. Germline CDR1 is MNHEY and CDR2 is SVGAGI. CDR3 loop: CASSYSARGNQPQHF. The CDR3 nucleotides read TGTGCCAGCAGTTACTCGGCCAGGGGCAATCAGCCCCAGCATTTT.

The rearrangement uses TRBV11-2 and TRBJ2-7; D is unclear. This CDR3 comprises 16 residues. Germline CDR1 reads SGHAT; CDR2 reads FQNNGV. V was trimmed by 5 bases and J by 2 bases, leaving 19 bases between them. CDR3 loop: CASSPRAFGVPYEQYF. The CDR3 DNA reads TGTGCCAGCAGCCCCCGCGCCTTTGGAGTACCCTACGAGCAGTACTTC.

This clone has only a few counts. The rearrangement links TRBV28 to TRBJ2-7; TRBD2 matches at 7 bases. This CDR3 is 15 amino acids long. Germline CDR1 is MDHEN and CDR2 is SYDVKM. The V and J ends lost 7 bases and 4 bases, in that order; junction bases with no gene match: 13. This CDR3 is CASTHPPSGAYEQYF. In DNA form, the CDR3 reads TGTGCCAGCACCCACCCGCCTAGCGGAGCTTACGAGCAGTACTTC.

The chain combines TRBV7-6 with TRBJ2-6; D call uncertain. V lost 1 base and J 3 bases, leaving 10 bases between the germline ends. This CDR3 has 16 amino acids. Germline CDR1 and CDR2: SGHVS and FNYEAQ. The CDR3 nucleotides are TGTGCCAGCAGCTTAGTGTCAAGGGTTGGGGCCAACGTCCTGACTTTC. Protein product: CASSLVSRVGANVLTF. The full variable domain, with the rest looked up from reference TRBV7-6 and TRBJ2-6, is GAGVSQSPRYKVTKRGQDVALRCDPISGHVSLYWYRQALGQGPEFLTYFNYEAQQDKSGLPNDRFSAERPEGSISTLTIQRTEQRDSAMYRCASSLVSRVGANVLTFGAGSRLTVL.

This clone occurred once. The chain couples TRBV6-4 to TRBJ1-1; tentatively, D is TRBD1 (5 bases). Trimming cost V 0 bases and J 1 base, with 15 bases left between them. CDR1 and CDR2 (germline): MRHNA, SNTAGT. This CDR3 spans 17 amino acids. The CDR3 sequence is CASSDSTAPEGNTEAFF. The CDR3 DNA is TGTGCCAGCAGTGACTCGACAGCCCCCGAGGGGAACACTGAAGCTTTCTTT.

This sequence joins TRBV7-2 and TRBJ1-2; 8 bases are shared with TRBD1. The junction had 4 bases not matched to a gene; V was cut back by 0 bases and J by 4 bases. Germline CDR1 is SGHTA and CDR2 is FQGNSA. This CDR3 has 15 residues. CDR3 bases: TGTGCCAGCAGCTTAGCGTTGACAGGGGTCTATGGCTACACCTTC. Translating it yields CASSLALTGVYGYTF.

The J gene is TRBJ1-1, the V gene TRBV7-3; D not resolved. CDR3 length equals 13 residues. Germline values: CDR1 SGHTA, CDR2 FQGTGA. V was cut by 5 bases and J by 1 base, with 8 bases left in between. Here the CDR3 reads CASSASPNTEAFF. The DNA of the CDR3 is TGTGCCAGCAGCGCAAGCCCGAACACTGAAGCTTTCTTT.

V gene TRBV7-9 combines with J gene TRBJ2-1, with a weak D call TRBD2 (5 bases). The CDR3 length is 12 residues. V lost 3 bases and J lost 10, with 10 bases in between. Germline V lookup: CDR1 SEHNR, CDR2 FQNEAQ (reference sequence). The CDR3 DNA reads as TGTGCCAGCAGCTTGCGGACTGACGAGCAGTTCTTC. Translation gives CASSLRTDEQFF.

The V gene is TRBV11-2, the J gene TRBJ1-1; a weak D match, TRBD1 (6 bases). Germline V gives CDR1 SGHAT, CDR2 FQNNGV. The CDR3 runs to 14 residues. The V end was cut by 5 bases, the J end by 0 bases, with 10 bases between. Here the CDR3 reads CASSRDTMNTEAFF. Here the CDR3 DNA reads TGTGCCAGCAGCAGGGACACCATGAACACTGAAGCTTTCTTT.

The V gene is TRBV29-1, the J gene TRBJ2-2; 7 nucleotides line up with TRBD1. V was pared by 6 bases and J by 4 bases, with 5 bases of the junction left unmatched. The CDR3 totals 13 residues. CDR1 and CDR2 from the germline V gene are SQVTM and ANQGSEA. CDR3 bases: TGCAGCGTGACACAGGGGATCACCGGGGAGCTGTTTTTT. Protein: CSVTQGITGELFF.

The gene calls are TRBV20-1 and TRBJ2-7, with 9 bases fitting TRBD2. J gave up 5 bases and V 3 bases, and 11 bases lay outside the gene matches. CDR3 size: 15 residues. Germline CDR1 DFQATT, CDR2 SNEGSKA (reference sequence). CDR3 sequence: CSASNVAGDNNEQYF. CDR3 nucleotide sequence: TGCAGTGCTAGTAACGTAGCGGGAGACAACAACGAGCAGTACTTC.

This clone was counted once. The DNA for the CDR3 is TGTGCCAGCAGCCCGGACGGGGATCAGCCCCAGCATTTT. Protein: CASSPDGDQPQHF. The V gene is TRBV11-2, the J gene TRBJ1-5; no firm D call. Trimming removed 5 bases at V and 5 bases at J, with 10 bases between. The CDR3 consists of 13 residues. Germline V gene lookup returns CDR1 SGHAT and CDR2 FQNNGV.

The CDR3 sequence: CASSLGGGGQGTDTQYF. The CDR3 coding sequence is TGTGCCAGCAGCTTGGGGGGAGGGGGACAGGGCACAGATACGCAGTATTTT. The V call is TRBV5-4, the J call TRBJ2-3; maybe TRBD1 (8 bases). Germline CDR1 reads SGHNT; CDR2 reads YYREEE (reference sequence). V lost 0 bases and J 1 base, leaving 15 bases between the germline ends. There are 17 residues in the CDR3.

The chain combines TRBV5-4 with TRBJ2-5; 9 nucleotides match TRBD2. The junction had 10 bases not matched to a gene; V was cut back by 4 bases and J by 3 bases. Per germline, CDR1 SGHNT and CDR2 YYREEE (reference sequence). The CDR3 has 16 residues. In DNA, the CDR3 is TGTGCCAGCAGCCCTAAAATGACTAGCGGAAAAGAGACCCAGTACTTC. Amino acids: CASSPKMTSGKETQYF.

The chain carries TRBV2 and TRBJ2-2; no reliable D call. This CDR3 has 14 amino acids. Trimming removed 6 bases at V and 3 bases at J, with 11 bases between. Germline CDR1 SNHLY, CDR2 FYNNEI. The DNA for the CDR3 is TGTGCCAGCAGGGCCCAAAAGTACACCGGGGAGCTGTTTTTT. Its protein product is CASRAQKYTGELFF.

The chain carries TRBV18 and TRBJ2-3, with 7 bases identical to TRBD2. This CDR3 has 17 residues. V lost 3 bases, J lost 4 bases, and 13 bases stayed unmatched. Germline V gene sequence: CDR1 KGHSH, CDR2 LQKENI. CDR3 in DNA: TGTGCCAGCTCACCGTCTATAGCGGGCGGGAAGGCAGATACGCAGTATTTT. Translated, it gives CASSPSIAGGKADTQYF.